The 8 T cell receptor beta chains below were found in one sample sequenced in a study of T cells after yellow fever vaccination. Each CDR3 protein gets one entry after TCRdb re-called the 5' RACE reads with MiXCR. Of about 340,000 distinct CDR3 sequences in the sample, 3% to 4.5% are singletons; the top ten hold more than 20%. Sequenced here: PBMCs, sampled 5 days after the yellow fever booster vaccination. All receptors come from a man aged 18 to 29 who received the YFV17D yellow fever vaccine.

There are many counts of this clonotype. The chain employs TRBV14 and TRBJ2-6; D may be TRBD2 (5 bases). Trimming removed 5 bases at V and 2 bases at J, with 16 bases between. In germline, CDR1 is SGHDN, CDR2 FVKESK. This CDR3 is 17 amino acids long. CDR3 sequence (DNA): TGTGCCAGCAGCTCCCATGGAGCGAGGGCTGGGGCCAACGTCCTGACTTTC. As protein: CASSSHGARAGANVLTF.

This clonotype was picked up many times. The CDR3 loop is CASSLGQARDTQYF. The CDR3 bases are TGTGCCAGCAGTCTCGGACAGGCACGAGATACGCAGTATTTT. The chain employs TRBV27 and TRBJ2-3; 7 positions match TRBD1. Germline CDR1 reads MNHEY; CDR2 reads SMNVEV (reference sequence). V trimming: 5 bases; J trimming: 5 bases; junction bases outside the gene matches: 7. The CDR3 is made up of 14 amino acids.

In its sample, this clonotype was seen a few times. The chain employs TRBV10-3 and TRBJ1-1, with 7 bases that match TRBD1. This CDR3 has 15 residues. V shed 2 bases and J 5 bases; nucleotides not matched to a gene: 8. The V gene's germline CDR1 is ENHRY and CDR2 SYGVKD. The CDR3 DNA reads as TGTGCCATCAGTGAGACGGGAGGGGGCAGAACTGAAGCTTTCTTT. Its translation is CAISETGGGRTEAFF.

This clonotype has just a few counts. V and J are TRBV5-1 and TRBJ1-5; 8 bases fit TRBD1. CDR1 and CDR2 (germline): SGHRS, YFSETQ. The CDR3 has 14 amino acids. The V and J ends lost 4 bases and 7 bases, in that order; junction bases with no gene match: 7. The CDR3 sequence: CASSPGQDRQPQHF. CDR3 nucleotides: TGCGCCAGCAGCCCGGGACAGGACAGACAGCCCCAGCATTTT.

This clonotype was counted between two and nine times. The chain joins TRBV25-1 to TRBJ2-5, with D tentatively TRBD2 (6 bases). The V end lost 3 bases, the J end lost 4 bases, and 12 bases lay between the germline ends. CDR3 size: 14 residues. Germline CDR1 MGHDK, CDR2 SYGVNS. As DNA, the CDR3 is TGTGCCAGCAGTGAGGCGGGGAGTGGAGAGACCCAGTACTTC. Its translation is CASSEAGSGETQYF.

This clonotype has at least ten counts. V gene TRBV5-1 combines with J gene TRBJ1-1; D might be TRBD1 (5 bases). V lost 2 bases and J 4 bases, leaving 15 bases between the germline ends. Germline assignment: CDR1 SGHRS and CDR2 YFSETQ. The CDR3 is 15 residues long. CDR3 bases: TGCGCCAGCAGCTTTATAGGGCCGGGGGGCACTGAAGCTTTCTTT. Its translation is CASSFIGPGGTEAFF.

This clonotype has a count of ten or more. The V call is TRBV5-1, the J call TRBJ1-3; 7 bases line up with TRBD1. The germline gives CDR1 SGHRS, CDR2 YFSETQ. V was pared by 6 bases and J by 11 bases, with 14 bases of the junction left unmatched. This CDR3 is built from 14 residues. Written as DNA, the CDR3 is TGCGCCAGCAATGAAGGGGGCACCCAAACCCCCATATATTTT. Encoded protein: CASNEGGTQTPIYF.

This clonotype was recorded many times. J is TRBJ2-7 and V is TRBV11-2, with 7 bases aligning to TRBD1. The CDR3 is 15 residues long. Germline assignment: CDR1 SGHAT and CDR2 FQNNGV. With 4 bases clipped from V and 2 bases from J, the junction kept 8 bases outside the gene matches. CDR3 nucleotide sequence: TGTGCCAGCAGCTCCTATGACAGGGTAGCCTACGAGCAGTACTTC. Translation: CASSSYDRVAYEQYF.